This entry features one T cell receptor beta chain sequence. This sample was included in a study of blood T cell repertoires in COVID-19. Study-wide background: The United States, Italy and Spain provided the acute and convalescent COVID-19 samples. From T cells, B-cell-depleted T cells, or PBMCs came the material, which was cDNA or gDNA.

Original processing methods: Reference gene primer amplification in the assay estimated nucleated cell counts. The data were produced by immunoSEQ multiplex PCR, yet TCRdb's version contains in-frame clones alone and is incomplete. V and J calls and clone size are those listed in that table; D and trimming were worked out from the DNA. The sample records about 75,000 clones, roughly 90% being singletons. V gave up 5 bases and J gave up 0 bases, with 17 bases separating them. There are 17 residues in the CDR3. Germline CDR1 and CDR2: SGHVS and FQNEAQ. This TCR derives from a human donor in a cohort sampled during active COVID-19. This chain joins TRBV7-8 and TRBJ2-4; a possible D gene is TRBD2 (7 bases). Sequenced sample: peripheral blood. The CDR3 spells CASSLQGGGVAKNIQYF. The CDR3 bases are TGTGCCAGCAGCCTACAAGGGGGAGGGGTAGCCAAAAACATTCAGTACTTC.